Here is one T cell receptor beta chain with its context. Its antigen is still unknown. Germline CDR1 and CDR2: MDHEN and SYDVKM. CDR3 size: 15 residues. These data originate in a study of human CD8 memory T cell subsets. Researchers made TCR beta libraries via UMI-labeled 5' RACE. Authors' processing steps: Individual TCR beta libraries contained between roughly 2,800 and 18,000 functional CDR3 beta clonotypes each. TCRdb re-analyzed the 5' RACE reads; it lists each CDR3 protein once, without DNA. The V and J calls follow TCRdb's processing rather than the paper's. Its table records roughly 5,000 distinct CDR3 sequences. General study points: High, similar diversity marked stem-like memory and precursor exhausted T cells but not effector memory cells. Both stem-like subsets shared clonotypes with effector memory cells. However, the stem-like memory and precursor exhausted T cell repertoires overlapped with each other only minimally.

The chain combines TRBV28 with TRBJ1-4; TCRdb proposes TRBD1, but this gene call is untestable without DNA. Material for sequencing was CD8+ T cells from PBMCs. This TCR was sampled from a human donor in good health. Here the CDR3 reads CASSLRGGKEEKLFF.